The rows below give T cell receptor beta chains drawn from one sample of a study of PD-L1 blockade in urothelial cancer. Clones were sequenced by immunoSEQ multiplex PCR, and TCRdb holds only the in-frame ones, with some missing. The sample includes tens of thousands of clones, 82% of them seen just once. This specimen consisted of PBMCs, obtained around atezolizumab (anti-PD-L1) treatment. These receptors were obtained from a man aged 65 to 85 with urothelial cancer. CDR3s include the opening cysteine and the closing phenylalanine or tryptophan. A D gene is named only where the DNA matches it firmly. For some rows the clone size is stated as once, few or many, or as a class when expanded; others skip it.

abundance	d_gene	v_gene	j_gene	CDR3nt	CDR3aa
-	TRBD1	TRBV10-3	TRBJ1-5	TGTGCCATCAGCCCAGACAGGGACAATCAGCCCCAGCATTTT	CAISPDRDNQPQHF
-	TRBD1	TRBV2	TRBJ2-7	TGTGCCAGCAGGGCCGTGGACAGGGAAGCCTACGAGCAGTACTTC	CASRAVDREAYEQYF
-	TRBD1	TRBV5-6	TRBJ2-7	TGTGCCAGCAGCTTGGGACAGGGCCCCTACGAGCAGTACTTC	CASSLGQGPYEQYF
-	-	TRBV5-8	TRBJ1-6	TGTGCCAGCAGCTTAATTGAGACTTATCCACCCCTCCACTTT	CASSLIETYPPLHF
-	-	TRBV27	TRBJ1-1	TGTGCCAGCAGCTCGCCGGGGAACACTGAAGCTTTCTTT	CASSSPGNTEAFF
-	TRBD2	TRBV4-3	TRBJ2-2	TGCGCCAGCAGCCAAGATCGGGGACTAGCGGACACCGGGGAGCTGTTTTTT	CASSQDRGLADTGELFF
medium-sized	-	TRBV27	TRBJ2-1	TGTGCCAGCAGTTTAATCTCACGGGATGAGCAGTTCTTC	CASSLISRDEQFF
-	TRBD2	TRBV7-8	TRBJ2-1	TGTGCCAGCAGCTACGGACTAGCGGGAGCAATGTTCTTC	CASSYGLAGAMFF
-	TRBD2	TRBV5-1	TRBJ2-3	TGCGCCAGCAGCTTGGGGGTAGTAGCGGGGAGCACAGATACGCAGTATTTT	CASSLGVVAGSTDTQYF
-	TRBD1	TRBV7-2	TRBJ2-1	TGTGCCAGCAGCCCCAGGACAGGGAGGTTCGACAATGAGCAGTTCTTC	CASSPRTGRFDNEQFF
-	-	TRBV15	TRBJ1-3	TGTGCCACCAGCCAGGGTCGCTCTGGAAACACCATATATTTT	CATSQGRSGNTIYF
-	-	TRBV9	TRBJ2-2	TGTGCCAGCAGCGTAGGAGTCAGGGATGGAACCGGGGAGCTGTTTTTT	CASSVGVRDGTGELFF
-	TRBD1	TRBV7-8	TRBJ2-7	TGTGCCAGCAGCTTAGAGGCCGGGACAGGGTTTGTAGAGCAGTACTTC	CASSLEAGTGFVEQYF
-	TRBD1	TRBV6-5	TRBJ2-5	TGTGCCCAAAAATTCAGGGGGCCTCAAGAGACCCAGTACTTC	CAQKFRGPQETQYF
-	-	TRBV19	TRBJ1-5	TGTGCCAGTAGTGGGAGGGGTAGTCAGCCCCAGCATTTT	CASSGRGSQPQHF
-	TRBD2	TRBV6-6	TRBJ2-2	TGTGCCAGCAGTTACTGGGGGGGTTCCGGGGAGCTGTTTTTT	CASSYWGGSGELFF
-	TRBD1	TRBV7-2	TRBJ1-1	TGTGCCAGCAGCACCCGACAGGGGCTGGGGTACACTGAAGCTTTCTTT	CASSTRQGLGYTEAFF
-	TRBD2	TRBV7-9	TRBJ2-1	TGTGCCAGCAGTTCCGAGCGGGGGCGGGGGAATGAGCAGTTCTTC	CASSSERGRGNEQFF
-	TRBD1	TRBV27	TRBJ2-5	TGTGCCAGCAGTTTTGGGACAGGGGGCTTTCAAGAGACCCAGTACTTC	CASSFGTGGFQETQYF
-	-	TRBV4-3	TRBJ1-5	TGCGCCAGCAGCCAAGACCCGGGCCGGGGTCAGCCCCAGCATTTT	CASSQDPGRGQPQHF
-	-	TRBV27	TRBJ2-5	TGTGCCAGCAGTTTAAGGCCGACAGGTACCCTATTATGGGAGACCCAGTACTTC	CASSLRPTGTLLWETQYF
-	TRBD2	TRBV30	TRBJ2-1	TGTGCCTGGAGACCACTAGCGGGCCACAATGAGCAGTTCTTC	CAWRPLAGHNEQFF
-	-	TRBV5-1	TRBJ2-5	TGCGCCAGCAGCTTGGGAGAGCAAGAGACCCAGTACTTC	CASSLGEQETQYF
-	-	TRBV11-3	TRBJ2-5	TGTGCCAGCAGCTTTCTCGTGGGGCAGAGAAATCAAGAGACCCAGTACTTC	CASSFLVGQRNQETQYF
-	-	TRBV18	TRBJ1-4	TGTGCCAGCTCACCTTCAGGGGATGATGAAAAACTGTTTTTT	CASSPSGDDEKLFF
few	TRBD1	TRBV6-1	TRBJ1-5	TGTGCCAGCAGTTGGGACAGTTTTAGCAATCAGCCCCAGCATTTT	CASSWDSFSNQPQHF